The 3 T cell receptor beta chains in this list originate from one sample, sequenced in a study of T cell responses to AZD1222 COVID-19 vaccine (dated by TCRdb to the early 2020s). The library was produced with the immunoSEQ multiplex PCR assay. TCRdb limited this immuneACCESS table to in-frame rearrangements with V and J called. A share of clones is missing; checked studies link under half to unresolved V genes, and the rest is unexplained. This sample has over 120,000 clones in its table, and about 94% of those were observed once. Clones ranked in the top ten supply 5.1% of the sample. The time point label here, explained by the study, means: baseline before first vaccination. Sequencing was performed on peripheral blood, taken on day 0 of AZD1222 vaccination. The receptors originated from an adult in good health.

In this sample, this clone turned up once. The chain combines TRBV2 with TRBJ2-3; 14 bases line up with TRBD2. J lost 4 bases, V lost 10 bases, and 10 bases had no gene match. The CDR3 has 16 residues. Germline-derived CDR1 and CDR2 are SNHLY and FYNNEI. The CDR3 nucleotides are TGTGCCACCCCGGGACTAGCGGGAGAGGATGCAGATACGCAGTATTTT. Encoded protein: CATPGLAGEDADTQYF.

This clone was seen once. V gene TRBV6-5 combines with J gene TRBJ2-1; 7 bases map to TRBD2. Trimming at V came to 6 bases and at J to 9 bases, leaving 8 bases not matched to a gene. The CDR3 covers 13 residues. Looked up from germline, CDR1 is MNHEY and CDR2 is SVGAGI. The CDR3 reads CASSVTSQGEQFF. The DNA of the CDR3 is TGTGCCAGCAGCGTGACTAGCCAGGGTGAGCAGTTCTTC.

The chain has TRBV19 and TRBJ2-1; D not certain. V shed 5 bases and J shed 3 bases, with 5 bases lying between them. This CDR3 comprises 12 residues. Per the germline V gene, CDR1 is LNHDA and CDR2 is SQIVND (reference sequence). CDR3 coding DNA: TGTGCCAGTAGTCTGATCTACAATGAGCAGTTCTTC. This encodes CASSLIYNEQFF.